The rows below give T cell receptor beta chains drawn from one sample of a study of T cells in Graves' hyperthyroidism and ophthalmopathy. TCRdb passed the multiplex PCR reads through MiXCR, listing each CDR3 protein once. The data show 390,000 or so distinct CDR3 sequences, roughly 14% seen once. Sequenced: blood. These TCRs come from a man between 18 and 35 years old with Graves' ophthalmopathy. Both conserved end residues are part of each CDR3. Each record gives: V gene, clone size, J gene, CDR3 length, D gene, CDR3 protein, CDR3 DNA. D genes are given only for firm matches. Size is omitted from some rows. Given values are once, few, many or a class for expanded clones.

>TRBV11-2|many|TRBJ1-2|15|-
CASSSTGRTVYGYTF
TGTGCCAGCAGCTCCACGGGAAGGACAGTTTATGGCTACACCTTC
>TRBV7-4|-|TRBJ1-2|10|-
CASTGLSYTF
TGTGCCAGCACGGGACTCTCATACACCTTC
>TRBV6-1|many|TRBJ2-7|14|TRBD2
CASSLGRAGYEQYF
TGTGCCAGCAGTCTCGGGAGGGCCGGATACGAGCAGTACTTC
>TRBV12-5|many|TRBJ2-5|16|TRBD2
CASGRAAGLAGETQYF
TGTGCTAGTGGCCGTGCGGCGGGACTAGCGGGAGAGACCCAGTACTTC
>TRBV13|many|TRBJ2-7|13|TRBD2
CASTERDSYEQYF
TGTGCCAGCACGGAGCGGGACTCCTACGAGCAGTACTTC
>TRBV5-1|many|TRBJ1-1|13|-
CASSLTPWEGAFF
TGCGCCAGCAGCCTGACACCCTGGGAGGGAGCTTTCTTT
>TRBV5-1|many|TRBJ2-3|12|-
CASSLGVDTQYF
TGCGCCAGCAGCTTGGGTGTAGATACGCAGTATTTT
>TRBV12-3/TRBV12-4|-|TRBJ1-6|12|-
CASSITVSPLHF
TGTGCCAGCAGTATAACTGTTTCACCCCTCCACTTT
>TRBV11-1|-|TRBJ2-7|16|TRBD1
CASSPRQGPTSYEQYF
TGTGCCAGCAGCCCCCGACAGGGGCCCACCTCCTACGAGCAGTACTTC
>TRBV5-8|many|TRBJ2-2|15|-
CASSLGHANTGELFF
TGTGCCAGCAGCTTGGGGCACGCGAACACCGGGGAGCTGTTTTTT
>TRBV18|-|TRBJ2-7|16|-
CASSPKGRLSSYEQYF
TGTGCCAGCTCACCAAAGGGACGCCTGAGCTCCTACGAGCAGTACTTC
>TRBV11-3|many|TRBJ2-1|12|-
CASSLIYNEQFF
TGTGCCAGCAGCTTAATCTACAATGAGCAGTTCTTC
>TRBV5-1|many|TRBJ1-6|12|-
CASSSSNSPLHF
TGCGCCAGCAGCTCTTCCAATTCACCCCTCCACTTT
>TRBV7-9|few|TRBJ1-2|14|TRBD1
CASTQGGGYNGYTF
TGTGCCAGCACCCAAGGGGGCGGGTACAATGGCTACACCTTC
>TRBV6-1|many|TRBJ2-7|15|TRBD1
CASSGPGQGAYEQYF
TGTGCCAGCAGTGGACCGGGACAGGGGGCGTACGAGCAGTACTTC
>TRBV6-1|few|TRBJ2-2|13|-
CASTMRVTGELFF
TGTGCCAGCACGATGCGGGTAACCGGGGAGCTGTTTTTT
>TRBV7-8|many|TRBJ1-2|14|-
CASSPAEGLYGYTF
TGTGCCAGCAGCCCCGCCGAAGGGCTCTATGGCTACACCTTC
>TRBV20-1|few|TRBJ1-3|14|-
CSALPTASGNTIYF
TGCAGTGCTTTACCGACAGCCTCTGGAAACACCATATATTTT
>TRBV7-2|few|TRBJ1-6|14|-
CASSRGPYNSPLHF
TGTGCCAGCAGTCGGGGCCCTTATAATTCACCCCTCCACTTT
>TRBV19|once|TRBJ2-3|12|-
CASTDRRDTQYF
TGTGCCAGTACCGACAGGAGGGATACGCAGTATTTT
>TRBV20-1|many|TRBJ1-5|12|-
CSARRAAQPQHF
TGCAGTGCTAGAAGGGCGGCTCAGCCCCAGCATTTT
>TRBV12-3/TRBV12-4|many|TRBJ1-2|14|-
CASSSLGTIYGYTF
TGTGCCAGCAGTTCTTTGGGCACTATCTATGGCTACACCTTC
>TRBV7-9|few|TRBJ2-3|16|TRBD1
CASSSGQGASTDTQYF
TGTGCCAGCAGTTCAGGACAGGGGGCTAGCACAGATACGCAGTATTTT
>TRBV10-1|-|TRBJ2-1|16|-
CASSDYSASSYNEQFF
TGCGCCAGCAGTGATTATAGCGCGAGCTCCTACAATGAGCAGTTCTTC
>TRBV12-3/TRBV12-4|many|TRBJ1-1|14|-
CASSFGGGYTEAFF
TGTGCCAGCAGTTTCGGAGGGGGGTACACTGAAGCTTTCTTT
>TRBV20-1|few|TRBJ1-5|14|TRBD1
CSARIGTGHQPQHF
TGCAGTGCTAGGATCGGGACAGGGCATCAGCCCCAGCATTTT
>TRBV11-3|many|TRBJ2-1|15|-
CASSQGPSPYNEQFF
TGTGCCAGCAGTCAGGGACCCTCTCCCTACAATGAGCAGTTCTTC
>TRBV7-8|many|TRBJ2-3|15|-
CASSDGLPPGGTQYF
TGTGCCAGCAGCGACGGACTACCGCCTGGGGGGACGCAGTATTTT
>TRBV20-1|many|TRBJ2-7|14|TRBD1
CSARGKDRGREQYF
TGCAGTGCTAGAGGAAAGGACAGGGGGCGCGAGCAGTACTTC
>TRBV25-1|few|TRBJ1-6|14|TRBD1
CASRKEGARSPLHF
TGTGCCAGCAGGAAGGAGGGGGCGCGGTCACCCCTCCACTTT
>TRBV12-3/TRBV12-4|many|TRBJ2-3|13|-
CASTFLNTDTQYF
TGTGCCAGCACCTTCCTTAACACAGATACGCAGTATTTT
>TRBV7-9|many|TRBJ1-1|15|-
CASSLEIGWGTEAFF
TGTGCCAGCAGCTTGGAAATAGGGTGGGGGACTGAAGCTTTCTTT
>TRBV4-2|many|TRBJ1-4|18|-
CASSQDQGLRPTNEKLFF
TGTGCCAGCAGCCAAGATCAGGGTTTACGCCCAACTAATGAAAAACTGTTTTTT
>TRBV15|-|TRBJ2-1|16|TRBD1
CATSLLWGQGRNEQFF
TGTGCCACCAGCCTCCTTTGGGGACAGGGTAGAAATGAGCAGTTCTTC
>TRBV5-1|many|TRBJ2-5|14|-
CASSLGGSQETQYF
TGTGCCAGCAGTTTGGGTGGTTCCCAAGAGACCCAGTACTTC
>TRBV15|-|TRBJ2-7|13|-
CATSRDYGYEQYF
TGTGCCACCAGCAGAGACTATGGGTACGAGCAGTACTTC
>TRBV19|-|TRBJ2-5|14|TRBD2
CASSRVAGEETQYF
TGTGCCAGTAGTAGAGTAGCGGGGGAGGAGACCCAGTACTTC
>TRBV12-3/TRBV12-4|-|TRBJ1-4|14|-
CASTNPGQYEKLFF
TGTGCCAGCACTAACCCAGGACAGTATGAAAAACTGTTTTTT
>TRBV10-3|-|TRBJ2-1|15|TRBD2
CAISEASGTNNEQFF
TGTGCCATCAGTGAGGCTAGCGGGACGAACAATGAGCAGTTCTTC
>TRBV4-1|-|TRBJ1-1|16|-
CASSPRVDSLNTEAFF
TGCGCCAGCAGCCCAAGGGTGGACAGTTTGAACACTGAAGCTTTCTTT
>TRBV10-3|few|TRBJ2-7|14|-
CAIRGGAGRNEQYF
TGTGCCATCAGAGGGGGAGCGGGAAGGAATGAGCAGTACTTC
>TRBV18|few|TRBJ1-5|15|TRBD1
CASSPPNRGYQPQHF
TGTGCCAGCTCACCACCAAACAGGGGGTATCAGCCCCAGCATTTT
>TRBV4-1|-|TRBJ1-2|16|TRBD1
CASSPLGTGKLDGYTF
TGCGCCAGCAGCCCATTGGGGACAGGGAAGTTAGATGGCTACACCTTC
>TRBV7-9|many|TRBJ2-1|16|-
CASSSGMRGPNHEQFF
TGTGCCAGCAGCTCTGGAATGCGAGGCCCGAACCATGAGCAGTTCTTC
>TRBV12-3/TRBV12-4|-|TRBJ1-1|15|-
CASSLVSAGLAEAFF
TGTGCCAGCAGTTTGGTTTCGGCAGGGCTCGCTGAAGCTTTCTTT
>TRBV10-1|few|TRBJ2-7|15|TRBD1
CASSERGTGHYEQYF
TGCGCCAGCAGTGAGAGGGGGACAGGCCACTACGAGCAGTACTTC
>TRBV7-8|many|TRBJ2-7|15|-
CASSPPVPHSYEQYF
TGTGCCAGCAGCCCGCCGGTTCCCCACTCCTACGAGCAGTACTTC
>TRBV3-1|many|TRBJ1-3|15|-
CASSPARGSGNTIYF
TGTGCCAGCAGCCCAGCTAGGGGATCTGGAAACACCATATATTTT
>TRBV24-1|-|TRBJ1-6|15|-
CATSGLVTENSPLHF
TGTGCCACCAGTGGTTTGGTGACAGAAAATTCACCCCTCCACTTT